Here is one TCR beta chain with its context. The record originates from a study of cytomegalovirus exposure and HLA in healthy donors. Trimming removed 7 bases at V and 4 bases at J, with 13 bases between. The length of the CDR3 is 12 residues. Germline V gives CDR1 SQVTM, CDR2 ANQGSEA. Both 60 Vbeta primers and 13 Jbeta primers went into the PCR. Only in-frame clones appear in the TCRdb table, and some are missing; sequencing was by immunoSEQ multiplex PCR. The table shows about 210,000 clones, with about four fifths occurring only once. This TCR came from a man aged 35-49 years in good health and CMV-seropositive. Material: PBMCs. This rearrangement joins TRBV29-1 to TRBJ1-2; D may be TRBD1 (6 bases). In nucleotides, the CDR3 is TGCAGCGCCGACCTAGGGGGCTATGGCTACACCTTC. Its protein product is CSADLGGYGYTF.